This passage covers 26 T cell receptor beta chains from one sample sequenced in a study of T cell repertoires in cytomegalovirus infection. TCRdb itself ran the reads through MiXCR, one entry per CDR3 protein. Found here are fewer than 400,000 distinct CDR3 sequences, approximately 18% of them singletons; the top ten hold 8.5% to 10%. Sample: PBMCs. These receptors were collected from a human donor in good health (CMV status not recorded). Some clones in this sample may be carry-over from other donors' samples.

In its sample, this clonotype was seen many times. The genes are TRBV7-2 and TRBJ1-5, with D uncertain. There are 15 residues in the CDR3. V lost 5 bases, J lost 5 bases, and 16 bases lay in between. Germline V gene lookup returns CDR1 SGHTA and CDR2 FQGNSA. The CDR3 here is CASSPNGGVDQPQHF. The CDR3, as DNA: TGTGCCAGCAGCCCTAATGGCGGGGTTGATCAGCCCCAGCATTTT.

The V gene is TRBV19, the J gene TRBJ1-1; tentatively, D is TRBD1 (5 bases). The length of the CDR3 is 13 residues. Deletions cut 10 bases from V and 1 base from J, with 13 bases between. The V gene's germline CDR1 is LNHDA and CDR2 SQIVND (reference sequence). CDR3 DNA: TGTGCCACCGGGGGGTGGGGGAACACTGAAGCTTTCTTT. Translating it yields CATGGWGNTEAFF. The entire variable domain, with the rest obtained from reference TRBV19 and TRBJ1-1, is as follows: DGGITQSPKYLFRKEGQNVTLSCEQNLNHDAMYWYRQDPGQGLRLIYYSQIVNDFQKGDIAEGYSVSREKKESFPLTVTSAQKNPTAFYLCATGGWGNTEAFFGQGTRLTVV.

A note on this clonotype: One end of the junction does not line up with germline, which may come from a read error. The CDR3: CASSQEALTPNYGYTF. In nucleotides, the CDR3 is TGCGCCAGCAGCCAAGAGGCTCTAACCCCTAATTATGGCTACACCTTC. The chain uses TRBV4-3 and TRBJ1-2; D unresolved. Germline V gives CDR1 LGHNA, CDR2 YSLEER. The CDR3 extends over 16 amino acids.

In DNA form, the CDR3 reads TGTGCCAGCAGCTTATGGACTAGCATCCCCAATGAGCAGTTCTTC. The encoded protein is CASSLWTSIPNEQFF. The rearrangement links TRBV7-4 to TRBJ2-1, with 8 bases lining up with TRBD2. CDR3 length equals 15 residues. CDR1 and CDR2 from the germline V gene are SGHVT and SQSDAQ. V was clipped by 2 bases and J by 6 bases; unmatched bases: 6.

This clonotype was detected once. The chain employs TRBV15 and TRBJ2-2, with 8 bases fitting TRBD2. V was clipped by 5 bases and J by 6 bases; unmatched bases: 8. The germline gives CDR1 LNHNV, CDR2 YYDKDF (reference sequence). This CDR3 is built from 15 residues. The CDR3 spells CATSQGLVFAGELFF. The CDR3 DNA reads as TGTGCCACCAGCCAGGGACTAGTTTTCGCCGGGGAGCTGTTTTTT.

The V and J genes are TRBV7-2 and TRBJ2-1; 12 bases are shared with TRBD2. CDR1 is SGHTA and CDR2 is FQGNSA in the germline V gene. CDR3 length: 15 amino acids. The V gene end was trimmed by 8 bases and the J gene end by 8 bases; junction bases not matched to a gene: 10. The CDR3, as DNA: TGTGCCAGCGGTTGGACTAGCGGGGCCCTTTATGAGCAGTTCTTC. Protein: CASGWTSGALYEQFF.

In this sample, this clonotype turned up a few times. Just one base apart from a much larger clone, this may be a read error. The V and J genes are TRBV5-6 and TRBJ2-7; 8 nucleotides line up with TRBD2. The CDR3 covers 14 residues. Trimming at V came to 1 base and at J to 4 bases, leaving 4 bases not matched to a gene. CDR1 and CDR2 from the germline V gene are SGHDT and YYEEEE. The CDR3 region has the DNA TGTGCCAGCAGCTTGCGGGAGGGCCGGTACGAGCAGTACTTC. This codes for CASSLREGRYEQYF. The full variable domain, completed using reference TRBV5-6 and TRBJ2-7, is DAGVTQSPTHLIKTRGQQVTLRCSPKSGHDTVSWYQQALGQGPQFIFQYYEEEERQRGNFPDRFSGHQFPNYSSELNVNALLLGDSALYLCASSLREGRYEQYFGPGTRLTVT.

There are many counts of this clonotype. The rearrangement uses TRBV7-6 and TRBJ2-7, with 7 bases matching TRBD1. Germline V CDR1 and CDR2: SGHVS, FNYEAQ. The CDR3 length is 14 residues. The V and J ends lost 2 bases and 5 bases, in that order; junction bases with no gene match: 6. CDR3 region: CASSLTQGRDEQYF. The CDR3 DNA reads TGTGCCAGCAGCTTAACACAGGGGCGGGACGAGCAGTACTTC. The full variable domain, in which reference TRBV7-6 and TRBJ2-7 provide the parts outside the CDR3, is GAGVSQSPRYKVTKRGQDVALRCDPISGHVSLYWYRQALGQGPEFLTYFNYEAQQDKSGLPNDRFSAERPEGSISTLTIQRTEQRDSAMYRCASSLTQGRDEQYFGPGTRLTVT.

Only a few counts were recorded for this clonotype. The chain joins TRBV7-9 to TRBJ2-5; 13 nucleotides agree with TRBD2. The V and J ends lost 5 bases and 2 bases, in that order; junction bases with no gene match: 5. Germline V CDR1 and CDR2: SEHNR, FQNEAQ (reference sequence). The CDR3 length is 16 residues. Here the CDR3 DNA reads TGTGCCAGCAGCCACGGGACTAGCGGGACGCAAGAGACCCAGTACTTC. It yields the protein CASSHGTSGTQETQYF.

This clonotype was seen at least ten times. The rearrangement joins TRBV7-2 to TRBJ1-1; D remains unclear. The CDR3 has 13 residues. Trimming stripped 3 bases from V and 2 bases from J, with 7 bases between. Germline V lookup: CDR1 SGHTA, CDR2 FQGNSA. The CDR3 DNA reads as TGTGCCAGCAGCTTCACAGCTAACACTGAAGCTTTCTTT. It is translated as CASSFTANTEAFF.

In its sample, this clonotype was seen many times. The gene calls are TRBV7-2 and TRBJ2-1; TRBD2 matches at 12 bases. This CDR3 has 15 amino acids. With V trimmed by 1 base and J by 8 bases, 3 bases remained unmatched. In germline, CDR1 is SGHTA, CDR2 FQGNSA. The DNA for the CDR3 is TGTGCCAGCAGCTTAGGACTAGCGGGAGTGGATGAGCAGTTCTTC. It translates to CASSLGLAGVDEQFF.

This chain joins TRBV2 and TRBJ2-7; a possible D gene is TRBD2 (5 bases). Germline V gene sequence: CDR1 SNHLY, CDR2 FYNNEI. This CDR3 region has 11 residues. Trimming removed 8 bases at V and 6 bases at J, with 11 bases between. The CDR3 DNA reads as TGTGCCAGCCGACGGGCGGGCGAGCAGTACTTC. Amino acid sequence: CASRRAGEQYF.

On this clonotype itself: This may arise from a read error, as a much more abundant clone is one base away. The DNA is left out, because the CDR3 cannot be placed on it with certainty; the CDR3 is given as TCRdb lists it. V is TRBV7-2 and J is TRBJ1-1; the table's D gene call, TRBD1, was not cross checked with the DNA. The length of the CDR3 is 15 amino acids, counting both ends. Per germline, CDR1 SGHTA and CDR2 FQGNSA. The CDR3 reads CASSLVGDGNTEACF.

This clonotype was seen a few times. The V call is TRBV2, the J call TRBJ1-5; D remains ambiguous. There are 12 residues in the CDR3. V was trimmed by 6 bases and J by 7 bases, leaving 10 bases between them. Germline CDR1 is SNHLY and CDR2 is FYNNEI. This chain's CDR3 is CASRRPGQPQHF. The CDR3 nucleotides read TGTGCCAGCAGGCGGCCCGGACAGCCCCAGCATTTT.

The CDR3 protein is CASSVLGAETQYF. CDR3 nucleotides: TGTGCCAGCAGCGTATTGGGGGCAGAGACCCAGTACTTC. The J gene is TRBJ2-5, the V gene TRBV9, with a tentative D call TRBD1 (6 bases). Deletions cut 1 base from V and 4 bases from J, with 8 bases between. Germline CDR1 reads SGDLS; CDR2 reads YYNGEE. The CDR3 totals 13 residues.

At least ten counts were recorded for this clonotype. The J gene is TRBJ1-1, the V gene TRBV6-5; 12 nucleotides agree with TRBD1. CDR3 length equals 14 residues. V lost 5 bases and J lost 11; bases outside the gene matches: 9. Germline CDR1 and CDR2: MNHEY and SVGAGI. CDR3 region: CASSHRDRGRDAFF. In nucleotides, the CDR3 is TGTGCCAGCAGTCACCGGGACAGGGGGCGCGATGCTTTCTTT.

The rearrangement uses TRBV28 and TRBJ1-1; D not resolved. The CDR3 extends over 12 amino acids. Trimming pared 3 bases from V and 4 bases from J, leaving 6 bases between. The germline V gene encodes CDR1 MDHEN and CDR2 SYDVKM. The CDR3: CASSFTSTEAFF. The DNA of the CDR3 is TGTGCCAGCAGTTTCACCTCCACTGAAGCTTTCTTT. Filled out from reference TRBV28 and TRBJ1-1, the complete variable domain reads DVKVTQSSRYLVKRTGEKVFLECVQDMDHENMFWYRQDPGLGLRLIYFSYDVKMKEKGDIPEGYSVSREKKERFSLILESASTNQTSMYLCASSFTSTEAFFGQGTRLTVV.

This chain connects TRBV6-2 or TRBV6-3 to TRBJ1-1, with 7 positions matching TRBD1. CDR3 length: 14 residues. V shed 6 bases, J shed 1 base, and the junction held 5 bases outside the gene matches. The germline CDR1 and CDR2 sequences are MNHEY and SVGEGT. The DNA of the CDR3 is TGTGCCAGCAGGGGCGGGACAGAGAACACTGAAGCTTTCTTT. It translates to CASRGGTENTEAFF.

The V and J genes are TRBV7-2 and TRBJ1-1, with 7 bases matching TRBD1. Germline lookup yields CDR1 SGHTA and CDR2 FQGNSA. The V and J ends lost 4 bases and 7 bases, in that order; junction bases with no gene match: 3. The CDR3 is 12 amino acids. This CDR3 reads CASSWGQLEAFF. The CDR3 DNA reads TGTGCCAGCAGCTGGGGACAGCTTGAAGCTTTCTTT. The complete variable domain, with remaining parts taken from reference TRBV7-2 and TRBJ1-1, reads GAGVSQSPSNKVTEKGKDVELRCDPISGHTALYWYRQSLGQGLEFLIYFQGNSAPDKSGLPSDRFSAERTGGSVSTLTIQRTQQEDSAVYLCASSWGQLEAFFGQGTRLTVV.

The chain joins TRBV4-3 to TRBJ1-3; D unclear. The CDR3 spans 15 residues. Per the germline V gene, CDR1 is LGHNA and CDR2 is YSLEER. V lost 1 base and J 3 bases, leaving 10 bases between the germline ends. The CDR3 nucleotides are TGCGCCAGCAGCCAAGCGGCGGGTCATGGAAACACCATATATTTT. This gives the protein CASSQAAGHGNTIYF.

The CDR3 spells CASSPTGNTDTQYF. CDR3 in DNA: TGTGCCAGCTCACCAACCGGGAACACAGATACGCAGTATTTT. The chain uses TRBV18 and TRBJ2-3, with D tentatively TRBD2 (5 bases). The CDR3 is 14 residues long. Germline CDR1 and CDR2: KGHSH and LQKENI. V was shortened by 2 bases and J by 2 bases, with 8 bases between the two germline ends.

This clonotype was recorded a few times. J is TRBJ2-3 and V is TRBV6-1, with TRBD2 matching 8 bases. V dropped 5 bases and J dropped 1; count of bases not matched to a gene: 2. Per the germline V gene, CDR1 is MNHNS and CDR2 is SASEGT. This CDR3 has 14 residues. CDR3 in amino acids: CASSRTSRTDTQYF. In DNA form, the CDR3 reads TGTGCCAGCAGTAGGACTAGCCGCACAGATACGCAGTATTTT.

This clonotype was picked up many times. V is TRBV7-2 and J is TRBJ2-5, with 9 positions matching TRBD2. Germline CDR1 reads SGHTA; CDR2 reads FQGNSA. Losses at the gene ends were 0 bases for V and 7 bases for J; bases not matched to a gene: 9. This CDR3 has 16 residues. The CDR3 DNA reads as TGTGCCAGCAGCTTAGCCAGCGGGGGGACCGGGGGGACCCAGTACTTC. Translating it yields CASSLASGGTGGTQYF.

V and J are TRBV29-1 and TRBJ2-1; no clear D gene. V lost 6 bases and J lost 10, with 10 bases in between. The CDR3 spans 10 residues. Germline V gene data show CDR1 as SQVTM and CDR2 as ANQGSEA. CDR3 DNA: TGCAGCGTCCTTGATCGCGAGCAGTTCTTC. This encodes CSVLDREQFF.

This clonotype occurred a few times. V gene TRBV6-1 combines with J gene TRBJ1-4; 8 nucleotides line up with TRBD1. The CDR3 is 15 amino acids. V gave up 5 bases and J gave up 4 bases; unmatched junction bases: 6. Germline V gives CDR1 MNHNS, CDR2 SASEGT. Here the CDR3 reads CASSRTQGGNEKLFF. The CDR3 DNA follows: TGTGCCAGCAGTAGAACACAGGGGGGTAATGAAAAACTGTTTTTT.

The chain couples TRBV12-3 or TRBV12-4 to TRBJ2-5; D ambiguous. The CDR3 is 13 residues long. Between the trimmed V and J ends, which lost 7 bases and 0 bases, there was a span of 9 bases. The CDR3 DNA follows: TGTGCCAGCAACATCAACAACCAAGAGACCCAGTACTTC. As protein: CASNINNQETQYF.